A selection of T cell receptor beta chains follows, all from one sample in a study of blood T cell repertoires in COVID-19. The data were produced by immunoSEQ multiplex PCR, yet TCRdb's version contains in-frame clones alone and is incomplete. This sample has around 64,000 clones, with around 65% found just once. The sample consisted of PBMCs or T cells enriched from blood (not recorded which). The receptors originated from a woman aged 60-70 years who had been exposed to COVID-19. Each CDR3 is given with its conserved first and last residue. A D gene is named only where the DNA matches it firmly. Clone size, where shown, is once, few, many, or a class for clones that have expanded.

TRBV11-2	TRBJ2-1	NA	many	TGTGCCAGCAGCTTTCCCGGGGTCGGGCAGTTCTTC	CASSFPGVGQFF
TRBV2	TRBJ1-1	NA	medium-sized	TGTGCCAGCAGCCCCCAGGTCAACATGAACACTGAAGCTTTCTTT	CASSPQVNMNTEAFF
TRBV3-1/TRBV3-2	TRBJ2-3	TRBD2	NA	TGTGCCAGCAGCCGTTCACTAGCGGGAGTTGGCACAGATACGCAGTATTTT	CASSRSLAGVGTDTQYF
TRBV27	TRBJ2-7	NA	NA	TGTGCCAGCAGCCTGACTTCGACCTACGAGCAGTACTTC	CASSLTSTYEQYF
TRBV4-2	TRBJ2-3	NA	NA	TGTGCCAGCAGCCATCCAGGCACAGATACGCAGTATTTT	CASSHPGTDTQYF
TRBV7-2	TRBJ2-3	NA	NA	TGTGCCAGCAGCTTAGTTGGGACATCCGTCACAGATACGCAGTATTTT	CASSLVGTSVTDTQYF
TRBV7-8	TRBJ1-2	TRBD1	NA	TGTGCCAGCAGCCGAGGATTCGACAGGGTGAACTATGGCTACACCTTC	CASSRGFDRVNYGYTF
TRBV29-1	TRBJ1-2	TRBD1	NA	TGCAGCGTTGAGGTCACAGGGGGCGTAGTGGGCTACACCTTC	CSVEVTGGVVGYTF
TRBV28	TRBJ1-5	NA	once	TGTGCCAGCAGTTTAAACGGTCAGCCCCAGCATTTT	CASSLNGQPQHF
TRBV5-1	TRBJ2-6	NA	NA	TGCGCCAGCAGCCTACTGGCGGATGGGGCCAACGTCCTGACTTTC	CASSLLADGANVLTF
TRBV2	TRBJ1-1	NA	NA	TGTGCCAGCAGTGTGCGGGATATTGAAGCTTTCTTT	CASSVRDIEAFF
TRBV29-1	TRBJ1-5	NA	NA	TGCAGCGTTGCCGAAAACCTAAATCAGCCCCAGCATTTT	CSVAENLNQPQHF
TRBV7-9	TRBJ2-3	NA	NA	TGTGCCAGCAGCCCCCGACAGTCCACAGATACGCAGTATTTT	CASSPRQSTDTQYF
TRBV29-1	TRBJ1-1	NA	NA	TGCAGCGTTGGGCGGGGGAACACTGAAGCTTTCTTT	CSVGRGNTEAFF
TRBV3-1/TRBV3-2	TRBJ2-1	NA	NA	TGTGCCAGCAGTTGGTCACAGACCCAAGACAATGAGCAGTTCTTC	CASSWSQTQDNEQFF
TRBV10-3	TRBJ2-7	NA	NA	TGTGCCATCAGTGCCGCGGGCGAGCAGTACTTC	CAISAAGEQYF
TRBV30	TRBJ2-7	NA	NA	TGTGCCTGGTCTCGGGGGAGCGCCTACGAGCAGTACTTC	CAWSRGSAYEQYF
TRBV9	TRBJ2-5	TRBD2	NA	TGTGCCAGCAGCGCGGGGGGGCCCCAGGAGACCCAGTACTTC	CASSAGGPQETQYF
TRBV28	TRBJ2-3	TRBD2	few	TGTGCCAGCAGTCCCGGGCTAGCGGGAAGTTTAGGCTGGAGCACAGATACGCAGTATTTT	CASSPGLAGSLGWSTDTQYF
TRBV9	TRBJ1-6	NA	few	TGTGCCAGCAGCGTGGGCAGGAATTCACCCCTCCACTTT	CASSVGRNSPLHF
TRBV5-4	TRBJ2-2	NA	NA	TGTGCCAGCAGCTCCAGAACATATAATACCGGGGAGCTGTTTTTT	CASSSRTYNTGELFF
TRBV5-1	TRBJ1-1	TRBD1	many	TGCGCCAGCAGCTTTTCAGGGGGCGTCACTGAAGCTTTCTTT	CASSFSGGVTEAFF
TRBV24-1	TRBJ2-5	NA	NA	TGTGCCACCGCCCCACAGGGTAGAGAGACCCAGTACTTC	CATAPQGRETQYF